This TCR beta chain was identified during a study of shared clonotypes between healthy human individuals. Study-wide background: The study drew on two women and a few men aged 18 to 49 as donors. A donor's plate count was three for CD4 naive and three for CD4 memory; CD8 naive had two and CD8 memory one.

CDR1 is SGHVS, CDR2 FQNEAQ, per germline. Trimming shortened V by 3 bases and J by 4 bases, and 12 bases separated the two germline ends. The CDR3 is made up of 14 amino acids. Into CD45RA+ naive and CD45RA-negative memory subsets, the CD4+ cells were split. Produced via immunoSEQ multiplex PCR; TCRdb's table is partial and in-frame only. The sample has some 1 million clones, more than 60% seen once. On this clone: Its antigen is as yet unknown.

Points from the study as a whole: Relative to their counterparts shared across all four donors, non-shared clonotypes exhibited diminished generation probabilities.

Sequencing was performed on memory CD4+ T cells sorted from blood. Subset given: CD45RA-negative fraction. The chain is built from TRBV7-8 and TRBJ1-1; TRBD1 is a possible D gene (5 bases). This sequence originates from a man in his late teens or twenties in good health. DNA for the CDR3: TGTGCCAGCAGCTTCGGGGGGATGAGCACTGAAGCTTTCTTT. Its protein is CASSFGGMSTEAFF.